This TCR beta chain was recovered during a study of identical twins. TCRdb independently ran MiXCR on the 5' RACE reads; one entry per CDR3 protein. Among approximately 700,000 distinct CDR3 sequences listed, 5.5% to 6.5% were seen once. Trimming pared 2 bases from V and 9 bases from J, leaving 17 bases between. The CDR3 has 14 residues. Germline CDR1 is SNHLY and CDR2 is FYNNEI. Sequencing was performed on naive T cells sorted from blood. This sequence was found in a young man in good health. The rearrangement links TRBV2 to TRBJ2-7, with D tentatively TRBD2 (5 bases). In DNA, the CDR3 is TGTGCCAGCAGTGAAACAAGGACTGCCTGGGGGCAGTACTTC. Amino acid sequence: CASSETRTAWGQYF.